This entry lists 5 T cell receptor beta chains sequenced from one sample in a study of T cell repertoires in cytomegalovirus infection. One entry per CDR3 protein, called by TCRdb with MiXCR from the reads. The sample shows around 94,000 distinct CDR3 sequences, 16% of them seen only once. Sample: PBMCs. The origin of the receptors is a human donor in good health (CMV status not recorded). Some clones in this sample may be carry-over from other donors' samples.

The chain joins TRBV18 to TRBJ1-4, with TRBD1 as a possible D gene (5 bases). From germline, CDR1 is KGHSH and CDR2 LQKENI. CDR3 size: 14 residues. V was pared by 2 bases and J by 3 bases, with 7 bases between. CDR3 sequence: CASSPEGPNEKLFF. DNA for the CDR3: TGTGCCAGCTCACCAGAGGGGCCTAATGAAAAACTGTTTTTT.

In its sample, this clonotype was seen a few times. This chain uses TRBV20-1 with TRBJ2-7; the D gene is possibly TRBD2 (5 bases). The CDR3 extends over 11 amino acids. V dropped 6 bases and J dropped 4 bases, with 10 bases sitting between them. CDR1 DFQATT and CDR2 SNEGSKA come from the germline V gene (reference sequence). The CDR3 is CSAPEEYEQYF. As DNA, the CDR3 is TGCAGTGCCCCGGAGGAGTACGAGCAGTACTTC.

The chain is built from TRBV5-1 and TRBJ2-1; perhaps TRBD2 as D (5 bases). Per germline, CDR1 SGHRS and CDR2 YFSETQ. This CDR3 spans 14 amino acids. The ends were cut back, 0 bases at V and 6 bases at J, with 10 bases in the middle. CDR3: CASSLVASPNEQFF. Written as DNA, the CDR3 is TGCGCCAGCAGCTTGGTGGCTAGCCCCAATGAGCAGTTCTTC.

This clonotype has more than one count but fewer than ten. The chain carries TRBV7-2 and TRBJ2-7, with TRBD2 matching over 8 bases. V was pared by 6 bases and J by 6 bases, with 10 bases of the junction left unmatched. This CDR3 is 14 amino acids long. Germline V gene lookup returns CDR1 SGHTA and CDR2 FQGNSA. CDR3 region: CASRLTLAGPEQYF. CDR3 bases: TGTGCCAGCAGGTTAACGTTAGCGGGGCCCGAGCAGTACTTC.

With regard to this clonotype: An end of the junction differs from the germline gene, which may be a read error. The CDR3 protein is CASSPNPGQGGNEQYF. Written as DNA, the CDR3 is TGTGCCAGCAGCCCCAACCCTGGACAGGGGGGAAACGAGCAGTACTTC. V usage is TRBV4-1 and J usage is TRBJ2-7; TRBD1 matches 10 bases. This CDR3 has 16 amino acids. CDR1 and CDR2 from the germline V gene are MGHRA and YSYEKL.